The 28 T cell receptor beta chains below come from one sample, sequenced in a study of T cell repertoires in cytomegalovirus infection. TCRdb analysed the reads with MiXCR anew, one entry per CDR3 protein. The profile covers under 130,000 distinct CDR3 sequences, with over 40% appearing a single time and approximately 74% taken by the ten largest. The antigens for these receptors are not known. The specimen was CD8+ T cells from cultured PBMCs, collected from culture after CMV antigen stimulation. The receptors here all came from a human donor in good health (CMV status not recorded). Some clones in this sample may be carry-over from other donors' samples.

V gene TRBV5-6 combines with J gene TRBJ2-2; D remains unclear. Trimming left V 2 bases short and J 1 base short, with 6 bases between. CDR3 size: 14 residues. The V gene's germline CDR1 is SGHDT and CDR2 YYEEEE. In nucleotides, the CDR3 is TGTGCCAGCAGCTTAGCCGGGAACACCGGGGAGCTGTTTTTT. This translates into CASSLAGNTGELFF.

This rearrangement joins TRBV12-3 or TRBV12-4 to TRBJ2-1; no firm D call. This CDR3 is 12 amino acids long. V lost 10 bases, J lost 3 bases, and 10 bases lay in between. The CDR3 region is CAIRQDYNEQFF. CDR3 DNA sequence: TGTGCCATCAGGCAGGACTACAATGAGCAGTTCTTC.

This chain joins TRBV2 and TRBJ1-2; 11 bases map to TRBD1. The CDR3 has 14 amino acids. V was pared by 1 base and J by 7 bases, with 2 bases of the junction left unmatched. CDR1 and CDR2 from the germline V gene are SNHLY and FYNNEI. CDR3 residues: CASSEGTGGFGYTF. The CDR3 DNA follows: TGTGCCAGCAGTGAAGGGACAGGGGGCTTTGGCTACACCTTC.

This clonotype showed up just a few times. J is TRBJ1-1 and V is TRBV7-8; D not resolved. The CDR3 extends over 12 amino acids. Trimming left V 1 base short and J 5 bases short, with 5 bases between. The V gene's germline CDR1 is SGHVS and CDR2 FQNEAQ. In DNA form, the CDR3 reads TGTGCCAGCAGCTTAGTCTGGACTGAAGCTTTCTTT. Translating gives CASSLVWTEAFF. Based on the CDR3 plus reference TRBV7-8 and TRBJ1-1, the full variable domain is GAGVSQSPRYKVAKRGQDVALRCDPISGHVSLFWYQQALGQGPEFLTYFQNEAQLDKSGLPSDRFFAERPEGSVSTLKIQRTQQEDSAVYLCASSLVWTEAFFGQGTRLTVV.

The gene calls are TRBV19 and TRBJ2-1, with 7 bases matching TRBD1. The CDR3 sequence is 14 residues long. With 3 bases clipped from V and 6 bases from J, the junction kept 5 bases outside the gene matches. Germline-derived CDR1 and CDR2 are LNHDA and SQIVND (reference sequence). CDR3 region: CASSMGAGGNEQFF. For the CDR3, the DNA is TGTGCCAGTAGTATGGGCGCAGGGGGCAATGAGCAGTTCTTC.

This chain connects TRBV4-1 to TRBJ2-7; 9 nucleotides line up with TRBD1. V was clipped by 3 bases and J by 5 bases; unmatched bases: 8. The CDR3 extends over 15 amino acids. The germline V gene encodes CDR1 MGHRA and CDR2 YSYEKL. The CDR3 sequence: CASSQMGQGDHEQYF. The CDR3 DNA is TGCGCCAGCAGCCAGATGGGACAGGGTGACCACGAGCAGTACTTC.

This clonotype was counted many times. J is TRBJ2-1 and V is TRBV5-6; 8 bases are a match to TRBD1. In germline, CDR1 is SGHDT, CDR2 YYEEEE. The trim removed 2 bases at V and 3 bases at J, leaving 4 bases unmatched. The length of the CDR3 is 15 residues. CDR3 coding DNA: TGTGCCAGCAGCTTAGGACAGGGTAGCTACAATGAGCAGTTCTTC. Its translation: CASSLGQGSYNEQFF.

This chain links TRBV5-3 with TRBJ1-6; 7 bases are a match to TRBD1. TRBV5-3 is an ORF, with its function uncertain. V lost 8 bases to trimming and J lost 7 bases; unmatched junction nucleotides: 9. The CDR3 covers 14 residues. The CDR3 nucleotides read TGTGCCAGCAGCCCCGGACAGGCAAATTCACCCCTCCACTTT. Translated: CASSPGQANSPLHF.

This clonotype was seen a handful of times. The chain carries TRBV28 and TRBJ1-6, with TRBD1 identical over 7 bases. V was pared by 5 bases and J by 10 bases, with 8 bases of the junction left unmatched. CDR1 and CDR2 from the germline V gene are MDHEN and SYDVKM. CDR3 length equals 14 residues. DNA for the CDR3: TGTGCCAGCAGTCGTACAGGGGTAGGGTCACCCCTCCACTTT. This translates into CASSRTGVGSPLHF. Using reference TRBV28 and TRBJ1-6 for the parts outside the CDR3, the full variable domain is DVKVTQSSRYLVKRTGEKVFLECVQDMDHENMFWYRQDPGLGLRLIYFSYDVKMKEKGDIPEGYSVSREKKERFSLILESASTNQTSMYLCASSRTGVGSPLHFGNGTRLTVT.

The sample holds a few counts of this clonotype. This CDR3 reads CASSIDLGNNYGYTF. The CDR3 DNA follows: TGTGCCAGTAGTATAGACCTAGGAAATAACTATGGCTACACCTTC. The gene calls are TRBV19 and TRBJ1-2; unclear D gene. The CDR3 loop spans 15 amino acids. The germline CDR1 and CDR2 sequences are LNHDA and SQIVND (reference sequence). Trimming stripped 0 bases from V and 1 base from J, with 9 bases between. Filled out from reference TRBV19 and TRBJ1-2, the complete variable domain reads DGGITQSPKYLFRKEGQNVTLSCEQNLNHDAMYWYRQDPGQGLRLIYYSQIVNDFQKGDIAEGYSVSREKKESFPLTVTSAQKNPTAFYLCASSIDLGNNYGYTFGSGTRLTVV.

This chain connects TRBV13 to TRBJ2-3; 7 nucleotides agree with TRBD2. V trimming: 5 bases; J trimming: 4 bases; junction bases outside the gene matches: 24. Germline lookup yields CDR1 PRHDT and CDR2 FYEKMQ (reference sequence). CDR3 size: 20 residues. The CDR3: CASSPAFGLGEEMSPDTQYF. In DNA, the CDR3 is TGTGCCAGCAGCCCTGCCTTTGGACTAGGGGAAGAGATGTCCCCAGATACGCAGTATTTT.

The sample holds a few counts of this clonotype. The CDR3 sequence is CASSIGGAVYGYTF. CDR3 sequence (DNA): TGTGCCAGTAGTATAGGAGGGGCGGTGTATGGCTACACCTTC. V is TRBV19 and J is TRBJ1-2, with D maybe TRBD1 (5 bases). CDR1 is LNHDA, CDR2 SQIVND, per germline (reference sequence). The V gene lost 1 base and the J gene lost 5 bases, with 11 bases spanning the gap. The CDR3 length is 14 residues.

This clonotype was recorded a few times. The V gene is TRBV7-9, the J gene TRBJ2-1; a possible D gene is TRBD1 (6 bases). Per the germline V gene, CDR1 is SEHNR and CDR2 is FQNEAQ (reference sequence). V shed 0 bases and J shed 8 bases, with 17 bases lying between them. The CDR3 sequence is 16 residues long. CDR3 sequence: CASSLATGIFMDEQFF. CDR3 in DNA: TGTGCCAGCAGCTTAGCCACAGGGATCTTTATGGATGAGCAGTTCTTC. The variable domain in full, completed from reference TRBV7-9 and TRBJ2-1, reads DTGVSQNPRHKITKRGQNVTFRCDPISEHNRLYWYRQTLGQGPEFLTYFQNEAQLEKSRLLSDRFSAERPKGSFSTLEIQRTEQGDSAMYLCASSLATGIFMDEQFFGPGTRLTVL.

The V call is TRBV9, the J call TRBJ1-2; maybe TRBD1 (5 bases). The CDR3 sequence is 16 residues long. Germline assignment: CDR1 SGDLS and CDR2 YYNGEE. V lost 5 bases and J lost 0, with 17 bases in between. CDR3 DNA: TGTGCCAGCAGTGCTGCCCGGACACCAGCTAACTATGGCTACACCTTC. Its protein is CASSAARTPANYGYTF.

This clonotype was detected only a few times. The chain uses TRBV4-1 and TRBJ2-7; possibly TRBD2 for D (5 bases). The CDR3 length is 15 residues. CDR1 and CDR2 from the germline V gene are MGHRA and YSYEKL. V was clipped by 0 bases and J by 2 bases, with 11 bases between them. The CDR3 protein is CASSQDFPLAYEQYF. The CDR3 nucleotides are TGCGCCAGCAGCCAAGATTTCCCACTAGCCTACGAGCAGTACTTC.

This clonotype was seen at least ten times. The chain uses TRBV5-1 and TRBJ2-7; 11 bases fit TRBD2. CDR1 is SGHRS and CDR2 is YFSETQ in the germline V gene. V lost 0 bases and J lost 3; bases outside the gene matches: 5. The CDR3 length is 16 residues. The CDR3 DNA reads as TGCGCCAGCAGCTTGGCCGGCACTAGCGGGGGCTACGAGCAGTACTTC. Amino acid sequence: CASSLAGTSGGYEQYF.

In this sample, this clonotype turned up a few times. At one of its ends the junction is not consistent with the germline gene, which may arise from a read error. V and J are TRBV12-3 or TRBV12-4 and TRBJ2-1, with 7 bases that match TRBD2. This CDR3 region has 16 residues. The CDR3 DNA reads TGTGCCAGCAGTGTAGCGGGTCCTGGCTCCTACAATGAGCAGTTCTTC. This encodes CASSVAGPGSYNEQFF.

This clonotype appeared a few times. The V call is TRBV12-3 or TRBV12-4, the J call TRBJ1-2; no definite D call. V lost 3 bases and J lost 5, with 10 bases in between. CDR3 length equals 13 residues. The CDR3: CASSFDSGYGYTF. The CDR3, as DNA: TGTGCCAGCAGTTTCGACTCTGGGTATGGCTACACCTTC.

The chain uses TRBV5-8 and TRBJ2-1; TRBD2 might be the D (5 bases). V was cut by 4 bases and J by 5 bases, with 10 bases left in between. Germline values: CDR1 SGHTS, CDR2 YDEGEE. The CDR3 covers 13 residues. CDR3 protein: CASSVSGNNEQFF. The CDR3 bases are TGTGCCAGCAGCGTATCCGGGAACAATGAGCAGTTCTTC.

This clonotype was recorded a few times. CDR3 sequence reads: CASIGGITLHF. The CDR3 DNA reads TGTGCCAGCATTGGGGGAATCACCCTCCACTTT. The J gene is TRBJ1-6, the V gene TRBV6-6; TRBD1 is a possible D gene (5 bases). Germline CDR1 and CDR2: MNHNY and SVGAGI (reference sequence). Trimming left V 7 bases short and J 14 bases short, with 12 bases between. The CDR3 spans 11 residues.

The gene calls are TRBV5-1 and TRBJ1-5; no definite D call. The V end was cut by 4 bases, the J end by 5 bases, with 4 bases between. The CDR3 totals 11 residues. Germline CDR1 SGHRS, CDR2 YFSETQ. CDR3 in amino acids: CASSAYQPQHF. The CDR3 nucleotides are TGCGCCAGCAGCGCCTATCAGCCCCAGCATTTT.

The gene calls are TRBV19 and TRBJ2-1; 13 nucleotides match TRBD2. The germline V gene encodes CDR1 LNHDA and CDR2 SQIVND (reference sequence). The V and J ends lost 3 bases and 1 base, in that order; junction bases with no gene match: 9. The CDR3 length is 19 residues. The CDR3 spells CASSMTSGGLTRSYNEQFF. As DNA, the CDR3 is TGTGCCAGTAGTATGACTAGCGGGGGGCTCACTAGATCCTACAATGAGCAGTTCTTC.

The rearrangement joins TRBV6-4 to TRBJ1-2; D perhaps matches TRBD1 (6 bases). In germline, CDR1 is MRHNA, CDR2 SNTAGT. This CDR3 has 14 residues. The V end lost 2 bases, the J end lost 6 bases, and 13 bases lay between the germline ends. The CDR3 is CASSDGQNIDGYTF. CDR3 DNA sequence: TGTGCCAGCAGTGACGGACAGAACATCGATGGCTACACCTTC.

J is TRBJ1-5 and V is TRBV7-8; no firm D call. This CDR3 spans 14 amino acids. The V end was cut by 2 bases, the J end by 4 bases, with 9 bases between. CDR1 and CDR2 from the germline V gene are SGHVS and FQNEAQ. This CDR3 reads CASSLIMGNQPQHF. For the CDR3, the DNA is TGTGCCAGCAGCTTAATTATGGGAAATCAGCCCCAGCATTTT.

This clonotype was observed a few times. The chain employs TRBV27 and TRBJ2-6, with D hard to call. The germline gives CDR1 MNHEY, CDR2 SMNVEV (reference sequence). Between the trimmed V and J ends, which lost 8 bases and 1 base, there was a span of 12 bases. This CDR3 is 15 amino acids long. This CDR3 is CASLSGLSGANVLTF. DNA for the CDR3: TGTGCCAGCCTATCTGGGCTGTCTGGGGCCAACGTCCTGACTTTC.

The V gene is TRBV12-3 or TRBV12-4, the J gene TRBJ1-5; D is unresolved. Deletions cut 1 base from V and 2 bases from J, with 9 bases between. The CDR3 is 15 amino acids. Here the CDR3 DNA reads TGTGCCAGCAGTTTAGAAGTTGGTCGCAATCAGCCCCAGCATTTT. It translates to CASSLEVGRNQPQHF.

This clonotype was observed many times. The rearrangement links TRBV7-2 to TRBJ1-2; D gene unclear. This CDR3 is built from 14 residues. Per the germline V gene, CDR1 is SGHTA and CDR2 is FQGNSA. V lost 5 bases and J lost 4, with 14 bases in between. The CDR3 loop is CASSAALSAYGYTF. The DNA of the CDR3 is TGTGCCAGCAGCGCGGCTTTATCGGCCTATGGCTACACCTTC. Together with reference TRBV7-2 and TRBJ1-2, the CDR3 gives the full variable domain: GAGVSQSPSNKVTEKGKDVELRCDPISGHTALYWYRQSLGQGLEFLIYFQGNSAPDKSGLPSDRFSAERTGGSVSTLTIQRTQQEDSAVYLCASSAALSAYGYTFGSGTRLTVV.

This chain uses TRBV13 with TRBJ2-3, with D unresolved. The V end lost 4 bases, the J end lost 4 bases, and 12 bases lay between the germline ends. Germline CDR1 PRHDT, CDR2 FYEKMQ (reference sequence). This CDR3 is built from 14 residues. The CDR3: CASSSEIVADTQYF. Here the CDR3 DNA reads TGTGCCAGCAGCTCGGAAATCGTCGCAGATACGCAGTATTTT.